These 13 T cell receptor beta chains were sequenced from one sample in a study of blood T cell repertoires in COVID-19. Only in-frame clones appear in the TCRdb table, and some are missing; sequencing was by immunoSEQ multiplex PCR. This table holds over 110,000 clones, approximately 88% found once. Sequenced sample: peripheral blood. The source is a human donor in a cohort sampled during active COVID-19.

CDR3 residues: CASSGARRGNTGELFF. Here the CDR3 DNA reads TGTGCCAGCAGCGGGGCTAGGCGGGGGAACACCGGGGAGCTGTTTTTT. The chain recombines TRBV9 with TRBJ2-2; perhaps TRBD2 as D (6 bases). V was clipped by 3 bases and J by 1 base, with 13 bases between them. The length of the CDR3 is 16 residues. CDR1 and CDR2 (germline): SGDLS, YYNGEE.

The chain links TRBV6-2 or TRBV6-3 to TRBJ2-7; D perhaps matches TRBD1 (6 bases). Germline CDR1 and CDR2: MNHEY and SVGEGT. This CDR3 is 17 amino acids long. V lost 3 bases to trimming and J lost 0 bases, with 18 bases between them. This CDR3 is CASSYGAGDLSSYEQYF. Here the CDR3 DNA reads TGTGCCAGCAGTTATGGGGCAGGGGATCTTTCCTCCTACGAGCAGTACTTC.

J is TRBJ2-3 and V is TRBV6-2 or TRBV6-3; 9 nucleotides agree with TRBD2. The CDR3 spans 17 residues. The junction had 14 bases not matched to a gene; V was cut back by 6 bases and J by 4 bases. Germline V gives CDR1 MNHEY, CDR2 SVGEGT. This chain's CDR3 is CASSRPRVRGGADTQYF. CDR3 DNA: TGTGCCAGCAGCCGACCGCGAGTGCGGGGGGGGGCAGATACGCAGTATTTT.

The CDR3 DNA follows: TGTGTCAGAAGCACCTGGACAGTTTATAATTCACCCCTCCACTTT. Translating it yields CVRSTWTVYNSPLHF. The chain couples TRBV7-5 to TRBJ1-6; the D call TRBD1 from the table was never checked on the DNA. TRBV7-5 is a pseudogene. The CDR3 runs to 15 residues.

The genes are TRBV7-8 and TRBJ1-1; the match to TRBD1 covers 9 bases. J lost 8 bases, V lost 1 base, and 8 bases had no gene match. The CDR3 has 15 amino acids. Germline values: CDR1 SGHVS, CDR2 FQNEAQ. The CDR3 sequence is CASSLVGTGSAEAFF. The CDR3 nucleotides are TGTGCCAGCAGCTTAGTCGGGACAGGGAGCGCAGAAGCTTTCTTT. Together with reference TRBV7-8 and TRBJ1-1, the CDR3 gives the full variable domain: GAGVSQSPRYKVAKRGQDVALRCDPISGHVSLFWYQQALGQGPEFLTYFQNEAQLDKSGLPSDRFFAERPEGSVSTLKIQRTQQEDSAVYLCASSLVGTGSAEAFFGQGTRLTVV.

The chain couples TRBV4-3 to TRBJ2-7, with D maybe TRBD1 (6 bases). This CDR3 is built from 13 residues. The germline V and J ends were trimmed by 3 bases and 0 bases, with 6 bases remaining between them. Germline CDR1 LGHNA, CDR2 YSLEER. The CDR3 protein is CASSQGHSYEQYF. In nucleotides, the CDR3 is TGCGCCAGCAGCCAGGGACACTCCTACGAGCAGTACTTC.

The chain links TRBV27 to TRBJ2-1; 12 nucleotides agree with TRBD2. Germline loops: CDR1 MNHEY, CDR2 SMNVEV (reference sequence). The trim removed 5 bases at V and 3 bases at J, leaving 5 bases unmatched. CDR3 length: 16 amino acids. CDR3 residues: CASSPSGGAYYNEQFF. The DNA for the CDR3 is TGTGCCAGCAGTCCTAGCGGGGGGGCTTACTACAATGAGCAGTTCTTC.

The J gene is TRBJ2-4, the V gene TRBV30; D gene uncertain. CDR1 is GTSNPN and CDR2 is SVGIG in the germline V gene (reference sequence). Trimming pared 3 bases from V and 1 base from J, leaving 7 bases between. The CDR3 sequence is 13 residues long. The CDR3 coding sequence is TGTGCCTGGAGAACACCGGCCAAAAACATTCAGTACTTC. Amino acid sequence: CAWRTPAKNIQYF.

The chain employs TRBV27 and TRBJ2-5; TRBD1 matches at 9 bases. Trimming at V came to 1 base and at J to 3 bases, leaving 3 bases not matched to a gene. This CDR3 contains 15 residues. Germline values: CDR1 MNHEY, CDR2 SMNVEV (reference sequence). In DNA form, the CDR3 reads TGTGCCAGCAGTTTATTGGGACAGGGAGAAGAGACCCAGTACTTC. Encoded protein: CASSLLGQGEETQYF.

The V gene is TRBV5-1, the J gene TRBJ2-3, with D perhaps matching TRBD1 (6 bases). From germline, CDR1 is SGHRS and CDR2 YFSETQ. The ends were cut back, 0 bases at V and 5 bases at J, with 19 bases in the middle. This CDR3 region has 17 residues. CDR3 residues: CASSLAYSRDTGDTQYF. The CDR3 DNA follows: TGCGCCAGCAGCTTGGCCTATTCCCGGGACACAGGAGATACGCAGTATTTT.

The chain recombines TRBV13 with TRBJ2-1; the D gene is possibly TRBD1 (6 bases). The CDR3 extends over 16 amino acids. V shed 5 bases and J shed 0 bases, with 14 bases lying between them. Germline V CDR1 and CDR2: PRHDT, FYEKMQ (reference sequence). CDR3 sequence: CASSIDRLSSYNEQFF. The CDR3 DNA reads as TGTGCCAGCAGCATCGACAGGTTGAGCTCCTACAATGAGCAGTTCTTC.

This clone was recorded once. This chain connects TRBV7-9 to TRBJ2-1; TRBD1 matches 12 bases. This CDR3 comprises 16 residues. Trimming at V came to 6 bases and at J to 2 bases, leaving 5 bases not matched to a gene. The germline V gene encodes CDR1 SEHNR and CDR2 FQNEAQ (reference sequence). CDR3 amino acids: CASRGTGGLAYNEQFF. The CDR3 DNA reads as TGTGCCAGCAGGGGGACAGGGGGCTTGGCCTACAATGAGCAGTTCTTC. Full variable domain (missing parts from reference TRBV7-9 and TRBJ2-1): DTGVSQNPRHKITKRGQNVTFRCDPISEHNRLYWYRQTLGQGPEFLTYFQNEAQLEKSRLLSDRFSAERPKGSFSTLEIQRTEQGDSAMYLCASRGTGGLAYNEQFFGPGTRLTVL.

This clone has just one count. This sequence joins TRBV9 and TRBJ2-5; the match to TRBD1 covers 7 bases. This CDR3 comprises 14 residues. V lost 3 bases to trimming and J lost 4 bases; unmatched junction nucleotides: 6. Germline V gene sequence: CDR1 SGDLS, CDR2 YYNGEE. The CDR3 DNA sequence: TGTGCCAGCAGCGGGGGGACAGATGGAGAGACCCAGTACTTC. Its translation: CASSGGTDGETQYF.